A selection of T cell receptor beta chains follows, all from one sample in a study of CD8 T cells in ankylosing spondylitis. Using its own MiXCR run on the 5' RACE reads, TCRdb lists one record per CDR3 protein. The repertoire has 250,000 to 350,000 distinct CDR3 sequences, around 20% of them found once; the top ten carry about 8%. The specimen sequenced was blood, either unsorted or a sorted T cell fraction (not recorded which). These receptors were taken from a male donor with ankylosing spondylitis or in good health (not recorded which). Both conserved end residues are part of each CDR3. Fields, in order: CDR3 protein, clone size, CDR3 length, V gene, J gene. Only part of the rows carry a size: once, few, many, or a class if the clone is expanded.

CDR3: CASSLGPLGAGELFF
size: NA
length: 15
V: TRBV7-3
J: TRBJ2-2

CDR3: CASSHERYGAVLSADTQYF
size: NA
length: 19
V: TRBV3-1
J: TRBJ2-3

CDR3: CASRSILQGINEKLFF
size: many
length: 16
V: TRBV27
J: TRBJ1-4

CDR3: CASSIRQGPNNEQFF
size: NA
length: 15
V: TRBV5-1
J: TRBJ2-1

CDR3: CASREGRSYNEQFF
size: NA
length: 14
V: TRBV2
J: TRBJ2-1

CDR3: CSALPGVTDTQYF
size: many
length: 13
V: TRBV20-1
J: TRBJ2-3

CDR3: CASSLVAGPDTQYF
size: many
length: 14
V: TRBV5-5
J: TRBJ2-3

CDR3: CASSTFTDTQYF
size: NA
length: 12
V: TRBV5-1
J: TRBJ2-3

CDR3: CASSLATRQTGELFF
size: many
length: 15
V: TRBV5-1
J: TRBJ2-2

CDR3: CASSESASGTETQYF
size: few
length: 15
V: TRBV6-1
J: TRBJ2-5

CDR3: CASGTHWGTSTDTQYF
size: few
length: 16
V: TRBV6-1
J: TRBJ2-3

CDR3: CASISGVQMGKLFF
size: NA
length: 14
V: TRBV28
J: TRBJ1-4

CDR3: CASSLFGPSQNTEAFF
size: many
length: 16
V: TRBV5-1
J: TRBJ1-1

CDR3: CASSLVLGQGANIQYF
size: NA
length: 16
V: TRBV12-3/TRBV12-4
J: TRBJ2-4

CDR3: CASAAGTSTDTQYF
size: NA
length: 14
V: TRBV5-6
J: TRBJ2-3

CDR3: CASSGASEKLFF
size: NA
length: 12
V: TRBV12-3/TRBV12-4
J: TRBJ1-4

CDR3: CSVEPRESYNEQFF
size: many
length: 14
V: TRBV29-1
J: TRBJ2-1

CDR3: CATSRVAPGELFF
size: NA
length: 13
V: TRBV15
J: TRBJ2-2

CDR3: CATSSPRYTGELFF
size: NA
length: 14
V: TRBV15
J: TRBJ2-2

CDR3: CASSLSSLAGLENEQFF
size: NA
length: 17
V: TRBV27
J: TRBJ2-1

CDR3: CASRGTGVDGYTF
size: NA
length: 13
V: TRBV2
J: TRBJ1-2

CDR3: CASTFGLFTDTQYF
size: NA
length: 14
V: TRBV5-6
J: TRBJ2-3

CDR3: CASSQDLSGYGYTF
size: NA
length: 14
V: TRBV4-1
J: TRBJ1-2

CDR3: CSVTTGNQPQHF
size: many
length: 12
V: TRBV29-1
J: TRBJ1-5

CDR3: CASSFSGGHTDTQYF
size: NA
length: 15
V: TRBV28
J: TRBJ2-3

CDR3: CASSLTATEKLFF
size: few
length: 13
V: TRBV7-2
J: TRBJ1-4

CDR3: CSASGASSYNEQFF
size: few
length: 14
V: TRBV20-1
J: TRBJ2-1

CDR3: CASSQGTGGSGNTIYF
size: few
length: 16
V: TRBV3-1
J: TRBJ1-3

CDR3: CASSRGADTEAFF
size: few
length: 13
V: TRBV18
J: TRBJ1-1

CDR3: CATSDRAGDTQYF
size: NA
length: 13
V: TRBV24-1
J: TRBJ2-3

CDR3: CASSLVSRGQGFTDTQYF
size: few
length: 18
V: TRBV12-3/TRBV12-4
J: TRBJ2-3

CDR3: CSARDWTSGRADTQYF
size: NA
length: 16
V: TRBV20-1
J: TRBJ2-3

CDR3: CASRGQGVANYGYTF
size: few
length: 15
V: TRBV5-1
J: TRBJ1-2

CDR3: CASSRAGTRGTDTQYF
size: few
length: 16
V: TRBV11-2
J: TRBJ2-3

CDR3: CASNRGTDLNSPLHF
size: once
length: 15
V: TRBV5-6
J: TRBJ1-6

CDR3: CASSFGGSPPDTQYF
size: few
length: 15
V: TRBV28
J: TRBJ2-3

CDR3: CASRSRDRDYNEQFF
size: few
length: 15
V: TRBV12-3/TRBV12-4
J: TRBJ2-1

CDR3: CASSLAAGKEQPQHF
size: NA
length: 15
V: TRBV12-3/TRBV12-4
J: TRBJ1-5

CDR3: CSARAPQGAQRNEQFF
size: few
length: 16
V: TRBV20-1
J: TRBJ2-1